This entry describes one T cell receptor (beta chain). This table comes from immunoSEQ multiplex PCR, and its TCRdb copy is limited to in-frame clones, with some not included. The table has tens of thousands of clones, about nine tenths seen once. The sample is drawn from a study of blood T cell repertoires in COVID-19. At the level of the study: Donors in the United States, Italy and Spain gave samples during acute or convalescent COVID-19.

V lost 2 bases, J lost 0 bases, and 9 bases stayed unmatched. This CDR3 region has 17 residues. Germline lookup yields CDR1 SGHRS and CDR2 YFSETQ. The origin of this receptor is a man aged 45 to 65 with acute or convalescent COVID-19. Sequencing used peripheral blood. The V call is TRBV5-1, the J call TRBJ2-3; 7 positions agree with TRBD1. The chain's CDR3 is CASSFGDSPYSTDTQYF. The CDR3 nucleotides read TGCGCCAGCAGCTTCGGGGACAGTCCGTATAGCACAGATACGCAGTATTTT.